Reported below is one T cell receptor (beta chain). In this sample, this clone turned up many times. There is no known antigen for this receptor. The entry originates in a study of T cell clonality in common variable immunodeficiency (dated by TCRdb to the mid-2010s). Overall study outcomes, separate from this receptor: Despite equal DNA input, controls averaged approximately 84,000 unique sequences per sample versus about 30,000 in CVID samples. Differences among patients in the CVID cohort limited the correlations between repertoire features and clinical complications. TCRbeta clonality was higher in CVID subjects than in healthy controls (t-test p = 0.018), and the increase was most characteristic of about a third of subjects. CVID TCRbeta sequences were reported to have fewer deletions and N-nucleotide insertions and to lack highly modified clones with 13 or more V deletions. Fewer TCRbeta clones were shared among CVID subjects than among healthy controls (p < 0.0001). It was noted by the authors that sequencing of the repertoires of T cell subpopulations would be needed to clarify the cause of the increased clonality in CVID.

For sequencing input, CVID and control samples contributed equivalent amounts of genomic DNA. For every sample, a 60 bp segment covering the rearranged TCRbeta CDR3 region was amplified and then sequenced. The immunoSEQ assay, a bias-corrected multiplex PCR combined with high-throughput sequencing, was used to amplify TCRbeta. As for the authors' bioinformatics: Each unique nucleotide sequence was treated as a clone and annotated with V, D and J genes, copy number and frequency. Sequences were labeled productive if in frame, and non-productive if out of frame or containing stop codons. As previously described, Shannon's entropy was used to calculate clonality. Mean CDR3 Kyte-Doolittle hydropathy was derived from the predicted amino acid sequences of productive clones. Scaled V gene usage was hierarchically clustered using Manhattan distance and complete linkage with the R hclust function. To assess clone sharing by CDR3 amino acid sequence, 12 repertoires per group were resampled over 100 rounds. Repertoires were searched for 70 published EBV-specific and 200 to 300 published CMV-specific TCRbeta sequences. A couple of CVID samples that yielded fewer than 10,000 sequences were excluded from the analysis, so roughly 40 CVID repertoires were retained. In TCRdb, the immuneACCESS table is reduced to in-frame sequences with V and J assigned. These tables do not hold every clone; where another copy was compared, an unresolved V gene accounts for under half, and the others remain unexplained. That table gives V, J and clone size, and the DNA gave D and trimming. In this sample the table shows 40,000 to 50,000 clones, and no singletons are among them. Roughly 6% of the sample belongs to the ten largest clones.

Both CVID patients and healthy controls were predominantly of Caucasian heritage. From each donor, 5 to 8 ml of heparinized peripheral whole blood was collected. Genomic DNA from adults with common variable immune deficiency (CVID) and from healthy adult controls was the source for sequencing TCRbeta CDR3 repertoires. The control group comprised some 22 healthy adult volunteers, approximately twelve female and approximately 10 male, aged about 23 to 66 years with a mean age of roughly 34. Diluted blood was density-centrifuged over Hypaque 1077 or Ficoll-Paque to isolate peripheral blood mononuclear cells. Unsorted mononuclear cells served as the source of genomic DNA, which was extracted either by Qiagen column purification or by a centrifugation-based method. The TCR comes from a person aged 18 to 69 in good health. Sequenced sample: peripheral blood mononuclear cells.

The sequenced CDR3 bases are TGTGCCAGTAGTATAGATCGGGGACAGGGAATCAATCAGCCC. Its protein is CASSIDRGQGINQP. The CDR3, in full, reads CASSIDRGQGINQPQHF. The chain links TRBV19 with TRBJ1-5, and TRBD1 matches 9 of the central bases. Read sequence stops 3 residues before the CDR3 end, and the germline J gene provides the missing end. V trim: 0 bases; J trim: 3 bases; unmatched bases: 6. CDR1 and CDR2 (LNHDA, SQIVND) derive from the germline V gene (reference sequence). Including the terminal cysteine and phenylalanine, the CDR3 comprises 17 residues. The DNA shown is the part of the CDR3 that was read: 42 bases, in frame from base 1. Joined to the reference TRBV19 and TRBJ1-5 proteins, this CDR3 gives the full variable domain: DGGITQSPKYLFRKEGQNVTLSCEQNLNHDAMYWYRQDPGQGLRLIYYSQIVNDFQKGDIAEGYSVSREKKESFPLTVTSAQKNPTAFYLCASSIDRGQGINQPQHFGDGTRLSIL.